The 4 T cell receptor beta chains below were found in one sample sequenced in a study of OX40 agonist ivuxolimab in advanced cancers. Sequenced by immunoSEQ multiplex PCR; TCRdb stores in-frame clones only, minus some. The sample consists of roughly 65,000 clones, about 89% of them appearing once. Specimen: CD4+ or CD8+ T cells sorted from blood, collected in a trial of the OX40 agonist ivuxolimab. These receptors were taken from an adult with an advanced solid tumor such as melanoma, head and neck, liver or kidney cancer.

The chain uses TRBV12-5 and TRBJ2-5, with D possibly TRBD2 on 5 matching bases. This CDR3 contains 13 residues. V was pared by 4 bases and J by 3 bases, with 9 bases between. Germline assignment: CDR1 LGHNT and CDR2 FRNRAP. The CDR3 sequence is CASGSGEKETQYF. The CDR3 DNA reads TGTGCTAGTGGTTCCGGGGAGAAAGAGACCCAGTACTTC.

This chain links TRBV28 with TRBJ2-3, with 11 bases lining up with TRBD1. With 6 bases clipped from V and 0 bases from J, the junction kept 11 bases outside the gene matches. In germline, CDR1 is MDHEN, CDR2 SYDVKM. The CDR3 has 18 residues. CDR3 coding DNA: TGTGCCAGCAGCCATCTCCTTGGGACAGGGGGAAGCACAGATACGCAGTATTTT. This translates into CASSHLLGTGGSTDTQYF.

The chain employs TRBV7-5 and TRBJ1-1. TRBV7-5 is a pseudogene segment. CDR3 length: 17 amino acids. In DNA form, the CDR3 reads TGTGCCAGCAGCCCTAGTTGGGGGCTCCTGGAGGGTACTGAAGCTTTCTTT. The encoded protein is CASSPSWGLLEGTEAFF.

This clone was recorded once. Written as DNA, the CDR3 is TGTGCCAGCAGGGGGGCAGGAGAAGGAACTGAAGCTTTCTTT. The encoded protein is CASRGAGEGTEAFF. The chain is built from TRBV6-1 and TRBJ1-1; D might be TRBD1 (6 bases). V was pared by 6 bases and J by 5 bases, with 16 bases between. Germline V gives CDR1 MNHNS, CDR2 SASEGT. This CDR3 comprises 14 residues.